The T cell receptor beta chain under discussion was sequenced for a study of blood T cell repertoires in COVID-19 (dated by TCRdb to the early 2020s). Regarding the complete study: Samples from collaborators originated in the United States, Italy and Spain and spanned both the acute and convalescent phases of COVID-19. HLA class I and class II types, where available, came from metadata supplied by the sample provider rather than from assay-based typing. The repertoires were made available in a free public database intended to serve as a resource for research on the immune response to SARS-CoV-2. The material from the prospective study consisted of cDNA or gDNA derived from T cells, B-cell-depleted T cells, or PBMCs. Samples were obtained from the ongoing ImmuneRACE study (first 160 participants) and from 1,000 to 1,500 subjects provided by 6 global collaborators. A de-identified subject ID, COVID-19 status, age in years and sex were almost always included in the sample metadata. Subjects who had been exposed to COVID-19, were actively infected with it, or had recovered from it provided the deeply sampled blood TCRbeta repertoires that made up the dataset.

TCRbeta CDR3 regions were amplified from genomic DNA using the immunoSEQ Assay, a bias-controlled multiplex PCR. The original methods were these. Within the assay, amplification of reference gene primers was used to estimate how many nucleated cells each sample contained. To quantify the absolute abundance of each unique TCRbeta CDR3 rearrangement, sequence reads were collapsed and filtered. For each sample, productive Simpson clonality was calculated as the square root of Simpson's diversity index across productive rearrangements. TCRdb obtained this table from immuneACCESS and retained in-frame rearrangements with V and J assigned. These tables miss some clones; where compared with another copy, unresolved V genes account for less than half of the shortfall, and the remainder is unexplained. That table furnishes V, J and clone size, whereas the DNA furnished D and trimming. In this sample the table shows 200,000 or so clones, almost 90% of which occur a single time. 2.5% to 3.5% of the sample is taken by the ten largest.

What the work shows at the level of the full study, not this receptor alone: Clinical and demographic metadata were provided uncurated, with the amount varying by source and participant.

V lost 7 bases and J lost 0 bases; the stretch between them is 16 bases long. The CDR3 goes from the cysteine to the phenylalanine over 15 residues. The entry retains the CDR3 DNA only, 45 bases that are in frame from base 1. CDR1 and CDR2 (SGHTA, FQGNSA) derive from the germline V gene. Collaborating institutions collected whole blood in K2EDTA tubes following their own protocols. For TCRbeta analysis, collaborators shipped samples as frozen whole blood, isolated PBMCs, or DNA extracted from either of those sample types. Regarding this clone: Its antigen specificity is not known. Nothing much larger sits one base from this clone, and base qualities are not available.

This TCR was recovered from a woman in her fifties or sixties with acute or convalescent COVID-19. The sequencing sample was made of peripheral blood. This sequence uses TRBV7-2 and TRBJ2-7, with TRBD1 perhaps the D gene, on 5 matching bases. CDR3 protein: CASTAWGDHSYEQYF. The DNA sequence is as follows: TGTGCCAGCACCGCCTGGGGCGATCACTCCTACGAGCAGTACTTC.